The entry below describes one TCR beta chain. The data stem from a study of blood T cells in healthy people across ages. Then a second PCR, running about 6 to 12 cycles, was carried out with a sample-barcoded 5' primer and a J-beta primer mix. MiXCR, run by TCRdb on the 5' RACE reads, gives a single entry per CDR3 protein. In the table there are around 620,000 distinct CDR3 sequences, 25% to 30% of which are singletons. It was approximately 9 milliliters of peripheral blood that were drawn from each donor. Every sample gave at least 6 micrograms of total RNA when it was extracted. Losses at the gene ends were 4 bases for V and 5 bases for J; bases not matched to a gene: 8. Germline V CDR1 and CDR2: SGHRS, YFSETQ. The CDR3 has 14 amino acids.

The material sequenced was blood. The receptor was derived from a woman in her 70s in good health. This chain connects TRBV5-1 to TRBJ1-1; 7 nucleotides match TRBD1. This CDR3 is CASSLGQAETEAFF. Written as DNA, the CDR3 is TGCGCCAGCAGCCTAGGACAGGCGGAAACTGAAGCTTTCTTT.